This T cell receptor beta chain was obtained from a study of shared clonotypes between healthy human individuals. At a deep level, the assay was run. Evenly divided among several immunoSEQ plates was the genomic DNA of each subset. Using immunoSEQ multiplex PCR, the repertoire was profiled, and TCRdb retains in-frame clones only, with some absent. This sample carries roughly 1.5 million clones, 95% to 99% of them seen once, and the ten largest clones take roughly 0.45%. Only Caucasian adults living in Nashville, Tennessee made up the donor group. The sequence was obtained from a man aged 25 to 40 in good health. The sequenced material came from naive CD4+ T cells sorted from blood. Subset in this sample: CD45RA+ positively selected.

CDR3 nucleotide sequence: TGTGCCAGCTCACCGGTGGACGGTACCTACGAGCAGTACTTC. This sequence encodes CASSPVDGTYEQYF. The J gene is TRBJ2-7, the V gene TRBV18; D gene uncertain. Germline V gene lookup returns CDR1 KGHSH and CDR2 LQKENI. Trimming took off 3 bases at V and 2 bases at J, with 11 bases between the two ends. This CDR3 is built from 14 residues.